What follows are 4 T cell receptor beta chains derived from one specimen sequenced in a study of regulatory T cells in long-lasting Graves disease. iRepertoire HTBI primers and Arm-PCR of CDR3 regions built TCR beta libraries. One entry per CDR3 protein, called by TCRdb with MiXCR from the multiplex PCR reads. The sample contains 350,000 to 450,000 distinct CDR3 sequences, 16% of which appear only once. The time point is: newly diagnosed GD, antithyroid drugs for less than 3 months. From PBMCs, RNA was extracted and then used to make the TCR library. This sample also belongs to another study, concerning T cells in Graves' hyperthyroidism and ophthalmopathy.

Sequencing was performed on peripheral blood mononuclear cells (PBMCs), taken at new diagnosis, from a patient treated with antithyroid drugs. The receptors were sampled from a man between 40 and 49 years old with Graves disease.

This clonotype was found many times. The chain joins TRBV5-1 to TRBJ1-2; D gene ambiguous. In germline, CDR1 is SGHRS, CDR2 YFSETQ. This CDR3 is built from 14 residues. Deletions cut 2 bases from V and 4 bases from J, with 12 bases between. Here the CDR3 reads CASSLRTIAYGYTF. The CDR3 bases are TGCGCCAGCAGCTTAAGGACTATTGCCTATGGCTACACCTTC.

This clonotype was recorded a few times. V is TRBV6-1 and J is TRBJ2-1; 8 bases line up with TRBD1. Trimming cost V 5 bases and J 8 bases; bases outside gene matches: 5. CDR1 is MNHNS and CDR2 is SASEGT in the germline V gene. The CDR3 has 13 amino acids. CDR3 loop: CASSRQGTHEQFF. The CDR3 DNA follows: TGTGCCAGCAGTCGACAGGGGACCCATGAGCAGTTCTTC.

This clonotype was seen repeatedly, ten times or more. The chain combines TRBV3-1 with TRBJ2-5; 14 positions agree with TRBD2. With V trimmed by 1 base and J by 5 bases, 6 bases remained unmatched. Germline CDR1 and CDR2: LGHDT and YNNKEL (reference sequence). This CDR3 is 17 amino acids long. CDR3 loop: CASSQGLAGGPAETQYF. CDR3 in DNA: TGTGCCAGCAGCCAAGGACTAGCGGGGGGGCCAGCGGAGACCCAGTACTTC.

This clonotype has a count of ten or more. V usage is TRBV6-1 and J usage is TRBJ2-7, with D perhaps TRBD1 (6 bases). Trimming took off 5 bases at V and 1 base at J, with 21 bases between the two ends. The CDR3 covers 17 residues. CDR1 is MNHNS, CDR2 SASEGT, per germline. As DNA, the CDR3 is TGTGCCAGCAGTCGCCGGGACACAGGGTTAGGGTCCTACGAGCAGTACTTC. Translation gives CASSRRDTGLGSYEQYF.